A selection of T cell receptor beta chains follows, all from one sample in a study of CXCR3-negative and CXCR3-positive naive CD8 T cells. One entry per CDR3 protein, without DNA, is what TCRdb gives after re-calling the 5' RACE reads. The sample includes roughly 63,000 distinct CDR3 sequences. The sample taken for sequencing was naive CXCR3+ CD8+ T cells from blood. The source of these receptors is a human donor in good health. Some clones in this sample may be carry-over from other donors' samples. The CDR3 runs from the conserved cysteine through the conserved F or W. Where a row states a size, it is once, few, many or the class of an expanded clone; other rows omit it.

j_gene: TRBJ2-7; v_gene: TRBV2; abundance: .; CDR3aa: CASSERPAYEQYF
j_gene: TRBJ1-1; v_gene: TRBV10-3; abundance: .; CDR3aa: CAISEGPGRDRVSAFF
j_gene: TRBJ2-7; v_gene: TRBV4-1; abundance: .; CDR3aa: CASSQDFHSGGAFYEQYF
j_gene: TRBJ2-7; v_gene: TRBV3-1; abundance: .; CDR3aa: CASSQGLADEQYF
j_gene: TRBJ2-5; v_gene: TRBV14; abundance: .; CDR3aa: CASSLTGIQETQYF
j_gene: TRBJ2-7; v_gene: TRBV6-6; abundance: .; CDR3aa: CASSSGTSGRIWSYEQYF
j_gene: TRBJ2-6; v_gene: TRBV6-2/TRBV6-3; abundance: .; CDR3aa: CASSYSPGANVLTF
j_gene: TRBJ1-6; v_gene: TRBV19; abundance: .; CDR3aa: CATKRADSYNSPLHF
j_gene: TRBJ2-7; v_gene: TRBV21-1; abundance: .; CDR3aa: CASSKGPGVEQYF
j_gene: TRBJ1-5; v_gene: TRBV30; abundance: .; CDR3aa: CAWSSGQGNQPQHF
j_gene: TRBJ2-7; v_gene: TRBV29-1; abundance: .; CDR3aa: CSVQTVVGYEQYF
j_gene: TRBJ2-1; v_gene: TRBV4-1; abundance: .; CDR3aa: CASSQDWSTGGLNEQFF
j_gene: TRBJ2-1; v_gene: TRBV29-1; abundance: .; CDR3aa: CSGLADNEQFF
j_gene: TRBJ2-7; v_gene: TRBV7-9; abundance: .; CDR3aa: CASSGSGEYEQYF
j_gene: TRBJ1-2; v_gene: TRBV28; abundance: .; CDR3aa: CASSLRSKDGYTF
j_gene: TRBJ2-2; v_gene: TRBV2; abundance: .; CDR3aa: CASSDYHTGELFF
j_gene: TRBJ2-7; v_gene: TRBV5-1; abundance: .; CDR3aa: CASSPWTGNSYEQYF
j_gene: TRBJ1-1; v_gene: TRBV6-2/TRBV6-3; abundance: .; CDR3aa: CASSLYTEAFF
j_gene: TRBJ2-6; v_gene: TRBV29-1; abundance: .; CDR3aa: CSVVPRAGANVLTF
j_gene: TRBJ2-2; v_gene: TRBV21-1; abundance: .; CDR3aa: CASSLEFGEAPGLGFF
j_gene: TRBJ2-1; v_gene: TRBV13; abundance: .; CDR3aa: CASSLARQGPNNEQFF
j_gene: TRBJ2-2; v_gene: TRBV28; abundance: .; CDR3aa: CASSLLRLAPNTGELFF
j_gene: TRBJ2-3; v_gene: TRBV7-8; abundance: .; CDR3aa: CASSSQGALGFWSTDTQYF
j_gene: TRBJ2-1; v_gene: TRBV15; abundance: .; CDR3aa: CATSRDLAKDNEQFF
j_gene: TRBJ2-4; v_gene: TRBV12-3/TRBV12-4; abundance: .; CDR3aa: CASRPQGWNIQYF
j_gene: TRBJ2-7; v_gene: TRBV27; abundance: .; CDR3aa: CASSWGKPYEQYF
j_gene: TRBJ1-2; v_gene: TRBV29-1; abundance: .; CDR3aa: CSVEGQSYGYTF
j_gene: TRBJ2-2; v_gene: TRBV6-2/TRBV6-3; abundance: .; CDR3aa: CASSPPGFHLSNTEELFF
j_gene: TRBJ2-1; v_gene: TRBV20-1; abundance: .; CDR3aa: CSAETSGRAFGQFF
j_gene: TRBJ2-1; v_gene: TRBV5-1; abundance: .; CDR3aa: CASSSESSEQFF
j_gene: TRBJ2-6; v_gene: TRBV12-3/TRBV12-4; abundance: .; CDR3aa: CASSLLRDSGANVLTF
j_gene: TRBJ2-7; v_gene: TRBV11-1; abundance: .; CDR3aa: CASSLGRALEQYF
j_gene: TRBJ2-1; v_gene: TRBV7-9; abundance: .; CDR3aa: CASSLEAVTYNEQFF
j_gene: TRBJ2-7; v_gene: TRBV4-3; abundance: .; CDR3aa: CASSQGQGEAYEQYF
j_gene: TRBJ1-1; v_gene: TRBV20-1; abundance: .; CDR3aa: CSASGENTEAFF
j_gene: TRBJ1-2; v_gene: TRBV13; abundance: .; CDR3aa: CASSLMRDGYTF
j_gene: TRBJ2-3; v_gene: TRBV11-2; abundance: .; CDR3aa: CASSLGHRSPSTDTQYF
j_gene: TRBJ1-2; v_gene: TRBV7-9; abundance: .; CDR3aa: CASSLIAGHGYTF
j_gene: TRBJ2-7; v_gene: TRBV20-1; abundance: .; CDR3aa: CSASGQGGVDEQYF
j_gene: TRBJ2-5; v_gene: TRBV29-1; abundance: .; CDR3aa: CSVEDRGSGGEGTQYF
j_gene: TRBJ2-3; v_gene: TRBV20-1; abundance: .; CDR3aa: CSASPLERTDTQYF
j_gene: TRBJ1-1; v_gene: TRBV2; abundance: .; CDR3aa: CASSELGEEAFF
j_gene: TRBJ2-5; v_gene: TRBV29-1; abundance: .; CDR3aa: CSLTGTTETQYF
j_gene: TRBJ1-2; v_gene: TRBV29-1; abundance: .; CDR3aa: CSGETDAYGYTF
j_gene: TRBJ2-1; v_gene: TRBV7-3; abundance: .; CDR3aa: CASSLSGGASSEQFF
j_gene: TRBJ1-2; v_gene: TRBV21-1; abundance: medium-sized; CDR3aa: CASSKVGQGAYGYTF
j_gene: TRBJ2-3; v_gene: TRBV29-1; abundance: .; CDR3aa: CSVEAGAASTDTQYF
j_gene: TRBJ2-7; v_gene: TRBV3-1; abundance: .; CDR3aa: CASSQEIYEQYF
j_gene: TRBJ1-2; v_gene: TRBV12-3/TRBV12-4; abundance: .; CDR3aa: CASIFLTDTNYGYTF
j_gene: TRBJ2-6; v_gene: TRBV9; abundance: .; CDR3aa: CASSDRAVYSGANVLTF
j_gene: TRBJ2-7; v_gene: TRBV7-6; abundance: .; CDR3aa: CASSFWREGTYEQYF
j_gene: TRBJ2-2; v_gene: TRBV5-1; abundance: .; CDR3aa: CASSSPGDGELFF
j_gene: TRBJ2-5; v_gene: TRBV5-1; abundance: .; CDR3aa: CASSSGQGGTETQYF
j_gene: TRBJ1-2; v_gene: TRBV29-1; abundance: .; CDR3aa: CSVAPLGTEEGYTF
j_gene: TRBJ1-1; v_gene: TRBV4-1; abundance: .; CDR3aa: CASSQGPTTNTEAFF
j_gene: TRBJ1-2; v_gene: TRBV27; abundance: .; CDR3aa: CASSIGPQANYGYTF
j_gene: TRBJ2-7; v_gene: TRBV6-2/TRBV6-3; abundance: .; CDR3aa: CASGQGFHEQYF
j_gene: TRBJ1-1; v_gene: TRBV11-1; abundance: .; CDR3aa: CASSYRGNMNTEAFF